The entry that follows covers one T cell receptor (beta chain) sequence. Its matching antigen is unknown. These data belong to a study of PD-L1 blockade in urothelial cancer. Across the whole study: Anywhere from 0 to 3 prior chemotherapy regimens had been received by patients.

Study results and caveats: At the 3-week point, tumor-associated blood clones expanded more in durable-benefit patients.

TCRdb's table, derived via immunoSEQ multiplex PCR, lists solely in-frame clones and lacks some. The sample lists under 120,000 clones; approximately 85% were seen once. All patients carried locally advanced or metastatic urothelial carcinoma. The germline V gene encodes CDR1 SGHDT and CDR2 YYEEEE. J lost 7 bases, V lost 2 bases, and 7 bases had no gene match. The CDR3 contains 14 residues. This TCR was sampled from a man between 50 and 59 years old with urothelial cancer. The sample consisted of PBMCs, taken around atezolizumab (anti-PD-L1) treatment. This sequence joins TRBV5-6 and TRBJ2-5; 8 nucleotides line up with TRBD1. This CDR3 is CASSFRGQGGTQYF. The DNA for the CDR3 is TGTGCCAGCAGCTTCCGAGGACAGGGCGGGACCCAGTACTTC.